The 18 T cell receptor beta chains presented below share a single source sample, sequenced in a study of a mutant IDH1 vaccine in newly diagnosed glioma. Profiled with immunoSEQ multiplex PCR; TCRdb holds only in-frame clones, not every one. The sample comprises around 30,000 clones, around 80% of which are singletons, and under 4% rests with the top ten. Their recognized antigens are unknown. Time point: week 35, safety follow-up. Topical imiquimod was applied with each vaccine dose, which held 300 ug of mutant IDH1 20-mer peptide. The sample consisted of PBMCs, taken from a glioma patient whose treatment included an IDH1 peptide vaccine. All receptors derive from a middle-aged man with glioma. Some clones in this sample may be carry-over from other donors' samples.

This clone was detected only a few times. The chain combines TRBV13 with TRBJ1-1; 7 bases match TRBD1. The CDR3 is 14 residues long. The J segment lost 3 bases and the V segment lost 2 bases, leaving 3 bases of the junction unmatched. Germline CDR1 reads PRHDT; CDR2 reads FYEKMQ (reference sequence). This CDR3 reads CASSLLQGDTEAFF. The CDR3 DNA reads TGTGCCAGCAGCTTACTCCAGGGGGACACTGAAGCTTTCTTT. Variable domain in full (rest from reference TRBV13 and TRBJ1-1): AAGVIQSPRHLIKEKRETATLKCYPIPRHDTVYWYQQGPGQDPQFLISFYEKMQSDKGSIPDRFSAQQFSDYHSELNMSSLELGDSALYFCASSLLQGDTEAFFGQGTRLTVV.

The V and J genes are TRBV5-4 and TRBJ2-3; TRBD1 aligns across 9 bases. V dropped 4 bases and J dropped 4; count of bases not matched to a gene: 4. Germline-derived CDR1 and CDR2 are SGHNT and YYREEE (reference sequence). CDR3 length: 14 residues. The CDR3 reads CASSAGTGSDTQYF. CDR3 bases: TGTGCCAGCAGCGCCGGGACAGGGTCAGATACGCAGTATTTT.

The chain recombines TRBV4-1 with TRBJ1-1, with D tentatively TRBD1 (5 bases). Germline-derived CDR1 and CDR2 are MGHRA and YSYEKL. Trimming pared 2 bases from V and 2 bases from J, leaving 9 bases between. The CDR3 loop spans 14 amino acids. The CDR3 region has the DNA TGCGCCAGCAGCCAACCGGGGGATAACACTGAAGCTTTCTTT. As protein: CASSQPGDNTEAFF.

CDR3 sequence (DNA): TGTGCCAGCAGCCCCGGACTGTATTCCTACGAGCAGTACTTC. Translating gives CASSPGLYSYEQYF. This chain links TRBV5-5 with TRBJ2-7, with D possibly being TRBD2 (5 bases). Germline lookup yields CDR1 SGHKS and CDR2 YYEKEE (reference sequence). This CDR3 is built from 14 residues. Trimming stripped 4 bases from V and 1 base from J, with 12 bases between. The full variable domain, rest sourced from reference TRBV5-5 and TRBJ2-7, is DAGVTQSPTHLIKTRGQQVTLRCSPISGHKSVSWYQQVLGQGPQFIFQYYEKEERGRGNFPDRFSARQFPNYSSELNVNALLLGDSALYLCASSPGLYSYEQYFGPGTRLTVT.

The chain uses TRBV4-1 and TRBJ2-7; 9 bases line up with TRBD2. CDR3 size: 14 residues. V dropped 5 bases and J dropped 5; count of bases not matched to a gene: 7. The germline V gene has CDR1 MGHRA and CDR2 YSYEKL. CDR3 coding DNA: TGCGCCAGCAGCTCCAGCGGGGGGTTCGACGAGCAGTACTTC. This gives the protein CASSSSGGFDEQYF.

The V gene is TRBV29-1, the J gene TRBJ2-2; TRBD1 might be the D (6 bases). The CDR3 contains 14 residues. From germline, CDR1 is SQVTM and CDR2 ANQGSEA. Trimming removed 7 bases at V and 4 bases at J, with 16 bases between. CDR3 DNA: TGCAGCGGATCAACAGGGATCTCCACCGGGGAGCTGTTTTTT. It translates to CSGSTGISTGELFF.

V is TRBV5-1 and J is TRBJ1-2; D might be TRBD1 (5 bases). CDR1 and CDR2 from the germline V gene are SGHRS and YFSETQ. CDR3 length: 13 residues. V lost 10 bases and J lost 3, with 16 bases in between. The CDR3 DNA reads as TGCGCCTGGTCCGATCAGGGCGACTATGGCTACACCTTC. As protein: CAWSDQGDYGYTF.

This clone was seen only a few times. The chain has TRBV2 and TRBJ1-2; a possible D gene is TRBD1 (5 bases). With 1 base removed from V and 7 bases from J, the gap between germline ends came to 13 bases. Per the germline V gene, CDR1 is SNHLY and CDR2 is FYNNEI. The CDR3 runs to 14 residues. The CDR3 loop is CASSEGAGRSGYTF. CDR3 DNA: TGTGCCAGCAGTGAAGGGGCAGGGCGGAGTGGCTACACCTTC.

This rearrangement joins TRBV7-6 to TRBJ1-1; TRBD1 aligns across 7 bases. The CDR3 is 16 amino acids. With 5 bases clipped from V and 3 bases from J, the junction kept 12 bases outside the gene matches. Germline loops: CDR1 SGHVS, CDR2 FNYEAQ. The DNA for the CDR3 is TGTGCCAGCAGCCCATGGGACAGTCCCTTTTACACTGAAGCTTTCTTT. It codes for CASSPWDSPFYTEAFF.

V usage is TRBV7-6 and J usage is TRBJ2-5; 10 bases line up with TRBD1. CDR3 length: 15 residues. The V segment lost 3 bases and the J segment 3 bases; nucleotides outside the gene matches: 4. The V gene's germline CDR1 is SGHVS and CDR2 FNYEAQ. The CDR3 coding sequence is TGTGCCAGCAGCTTGGGGACAGGGGTGGAAGAGACCCAGTACTTC. This gives the protein CASSLGTGVEETQYF.

This chain links TRBV4-3 with TRBJ1-5; 7 bases map to TRBD1. Germline values: CDR1 LGHNA, CDR2 YSLEER. After removal of 0 bases from V and 2 bases from J, the junction contained 1 base not matched to a gene. This CDR3 contains 15 residues. CDR3 nucleotide sequence: TGCGCCAGCAGCCAAGACGGGACAGGCAATCAGCCCCAGCATTTT. It encodes CASSQDGTGNQPQHF.

V gene TRBV5-1 combines with J gene TRBJ1-4; D perhaps matches TRBD1 (5 bases). The CDR3 totals 13 residues. Trimming removed 1 base from V and 7 bases from J, with 8 bases in between. Germline CDR1 and CDR2: SGHRS and YFSETQ. The CDR3 reads CASSLSRGEKLFF. The DNA for the CDR3 is TGCGCCAGCAGCTTGTCGAGGGGTGAAAAACTGTTTTTT.

V and J are TRBV2 and TRBJ2-7, with D perhaps matching TRBD1 (5 bases). Germline assignment: CDR1 SNHLY and CDR2 FYNNEI. With 7 bases removed from V and 3 bases from J, the gap between germline ends came to 10 bases. The CDR3 runs to 12 residues. CDR3 protein: CASTQGIYEQYF. The CDR3 bases are TGTGCCAGCACCCAGGGTATCTACGAGCAGTACTTC.

The chain employs TRBV18 and TRBJ1-2; D call uncertain. Trimming left V 2 bases short and J 4 bases short, with 14 bases between. The CDR3 is 15 amino acids. Germline V gives CDR1 KGHSH, CDR2 LQKENI. This CDR3 is CASSPGTGALYGYTF. Written as DNA, the CDR3 is TGTGCCAGCTCACCAGGTACGGGAGCTCTCTATGGCTACACCTTC.

The chain recombines TRBV30 with TRBJ2-7; 7 bases are a match to TRBD1. This CDR3 comprises 12 residues. J was trimmed by 5 bases and V by 0 bases; bases with no gene match: 1. Germline values: CDR1 GTSNPN, CDR2 SVGIG (reference sequence). The CDR3 spells CAWSVGGDEQYF. CDR3 nucleotides: TGTGCCTGGAGTGTAGGGGGCGACGAGCAGTACTTC.

The chain employs TRBV15 and TRBJ2-1; TRBD2 aligns across 8 bases. CDR3 size: 18 residues. With V trimmed by 1 base and J by 0 bases, 8 bases remained unmatched. Per the germline V gene, CDR1 is LNHNV and CDR2 is YYDKDF (reference sequence). As DNA, the CDR3 is TGTGCCACCAGCAGAGGACGAGAAGCGGGGGTCTCCTACAATGAGCAGTTCTTC. Translated: CATSRGREAGVSYNEQFF.

V and J are TRBV6-5 and TRBJ2-5, with 8 bases fitting TRBD1. This CDR3 has 15 amino acids. Trimming cost V 3 bases and J 5 bases; bases outside gene matches: 8. The germline V gene encodes CDR1 MNHEY and CDR2 SVGAGI. The CDR3 protein is CASSYSRGRLETQYF. DNA of the CDR3: TGTGCCAGCAGTTATTCCAGGGGGCGCTTGGAGACCCAGTACTTC.

The V call is TRBV6-1, the J call TRBJ2-5; 9 bases align to TRBD2. The germline V gene has CDR1 MNHNS and CDR2 SASEGT. With V trimmed by 3 bases and J by 7 bases, 6 bases remained unmatched. The CDR3 runs 14 residues. DNA for the CDR3: TGTGCCAGCAGTGATTTAGCGGGGGACGGGACCCAGTACTTC. Amino acids: CASSDLAGDGTQYF.